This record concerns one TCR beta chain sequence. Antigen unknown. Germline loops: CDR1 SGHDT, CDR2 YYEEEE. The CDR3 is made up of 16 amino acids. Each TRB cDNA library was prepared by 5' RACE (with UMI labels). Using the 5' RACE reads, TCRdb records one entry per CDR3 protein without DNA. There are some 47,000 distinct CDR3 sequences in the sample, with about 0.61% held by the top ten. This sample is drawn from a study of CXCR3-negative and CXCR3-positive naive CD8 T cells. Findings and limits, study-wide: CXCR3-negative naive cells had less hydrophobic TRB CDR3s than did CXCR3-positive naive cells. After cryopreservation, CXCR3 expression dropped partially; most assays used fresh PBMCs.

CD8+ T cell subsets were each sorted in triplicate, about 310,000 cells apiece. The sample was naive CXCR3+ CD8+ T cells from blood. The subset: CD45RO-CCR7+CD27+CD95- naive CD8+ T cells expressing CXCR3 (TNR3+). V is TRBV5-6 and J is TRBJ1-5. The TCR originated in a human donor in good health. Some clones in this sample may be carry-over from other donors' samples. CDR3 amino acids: CASSLRGRRYNQPQHF.